This T cell receptor (beta chain) appears in the sequencing data of a study of T-cell memory formation after mild COVID-19. Study outcomes and limitations: Several responding clones turned up in pre-infection memory, indicating that cross-reactive memory may have taken part.

This clonotype was seen more than once but under ten times. The antigen is undetermined. TCRdb reprocessed the 5' RACE reads with MiXCR, giving one entry per CDR3 protein. The data contain 300,000 to 400,000 distinct CDR3 sequences, around 15% of them seen just once; the ten biggest clones take up 20% to 25%. With 5 bases removed from V and 6 bases from J, the gap between germline ends came to 8 bases. Germline lookup yields CDR1 SNHLY and CDR2 FYNNEI. The length of the CDR3 is 12 residues. The chain employs TRBV2 and TRBJ1-3, with D perhaps matching TRBD1 (6 bases). The source of this sequence is a man younger than 30 who had mild COVID-19 (a few samples of this study predate the infection). Cell type and time point are not known. Sample: PBMCs or a T cell subset sorted from them (not recorded which). The CDR3 protein is CASSRTENTIYF. DNA for the CDR3: TGTGCCAGCAGTCGGACAGAAAACACCATATATTTT.